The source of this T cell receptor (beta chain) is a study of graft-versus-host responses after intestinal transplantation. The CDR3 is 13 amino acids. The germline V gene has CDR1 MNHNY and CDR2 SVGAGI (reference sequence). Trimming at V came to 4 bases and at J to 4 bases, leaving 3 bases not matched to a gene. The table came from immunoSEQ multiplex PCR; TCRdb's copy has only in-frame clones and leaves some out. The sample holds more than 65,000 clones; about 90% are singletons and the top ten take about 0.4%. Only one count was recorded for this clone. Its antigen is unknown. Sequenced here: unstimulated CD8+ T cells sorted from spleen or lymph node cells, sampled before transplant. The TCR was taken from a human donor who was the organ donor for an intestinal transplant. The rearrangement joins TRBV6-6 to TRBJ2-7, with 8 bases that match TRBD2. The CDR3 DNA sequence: TGTGCCAGCAGTTGGGGACTAGATTACGAGCAGTACTTC. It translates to CASSWGLDYEQYF.